What follows are 17 T cell receptor beta chains derived from one specimen sequenced in a study of shared clonotypes between healthy human individuals. The protocol was immunoSEQ multiplex PCR, while the TCRdb copy is restricted to in-frame clones and leaves out a portion. Found here are 170,000 or so clones, approximately 61% of them singletons; the top ten hold less than 11%. The sequencing input was memory CD4+ T cells sorted from blood. The subset: CD45RA-negative fraction. These receptors were obtained from a young man in good health.

A remark on this clone: Other DNA sequences of this sample code for an identical CDR3. The chain recombines TRBV19 with TRBJ2-7, with D maybe TRBD2 (6 bases). Germline V gives CDR1 LNHDA, CDR2 SQIVND (reference sequence). V dropped 6 bases and J dropped 4 bases, with 13 bases sitting between them. There are 13 residues in the CDR3. The DNA for the CDR3 is TGTGCCAGTAGCCGGGGAGGCCTGTACGAGCAGTACTTC. It yields the protein CASSRGGLYEQYF.

V and J are TRBV18 and TRBJ2-5; the D call may be TRBD1 or TRBD2 (7 bases each). This CDR3 region has 17 residues. Deletions cut 4 bases from V and 4 bases from J, with 22 bases between. In germline, CDR1 is KGHSH, CDR2 LQKENI. CDR3 region: CASSLTPTGEGRETQYF. In DNA, the CDR3 is TGTGCCAGCTCACTTACCCCCACAGGGGAGGGGAGAGAGACCCAGTACTTC. Filled out from reference TRBV18 and TRBJ2-5, the complete variable domain reads NAGVMQNPRHLVRRRGQEARLRCSPMKGHSHVYWYRQLPEEGLKFMVYLQKENIIDESGMPKERFSAEFPKEGPSILRIQQVVRGDSAAYFCASSLTPTGEGRETQYFGPGTRLLVL.

A few counts support this clone. The V and J genes are TRBV2 and TRBJ1-5; TRBD1 might be the D (5 bases). With 3 bases removed from V and 5 bases from J, the gap between germline ends came to 17 bases. This CDR3 region has 16 residues. From germline, CDR1 is SNHLY and CDR2 FYNNEI. CDR3 protein: CASSDGTLAAHQPQHF. Here the CDR3 DNA reads TGTGCCAGCAGTGATGGGACCTTAGCGGCTCATCAGCCCCAGCATTTT. Using reference TRBV2 and TRBJ1-5 for the parts outside the CDR3, the full variable domain is EPEVTQTPSHQVTQMGQEVILRCVPISNHLYFYWYRQILGQKVEFLVSFYNNEISEKSEIFDDQFSVERPDGSNFTLKIRSTKLEDSAMYFCASSDGTLAAHQPQHFGDGTRLSIL.

This clone was counted between two and nine times. The chain couples TRBV18 to TRBJ1-2; 7 bases are shared with TRBD1. This CDR3 comprises 16 residues. The germline gives CDR1 KGHSH, CDR2 LQKENI. V trimming: 1 base; J trimming: 0 bases; junction bases outside the gene matches: 5. Here the CDR3 DNA reads TGTGCCAGCTCACCACAGGGGGCCGGAACTAACTATGGCTACACCTTC. It translates to CASSPQGAGTNYGYTF.

Of note for this clone: Possible read error: a much larger clone is one base away. The V call is TRBV7-6, the J call TRBJ2-2; D not certain. From germline, CDR1 is SGHVS and CDR2 FNYEAQ. Deletions cut 1 base from V and 4 bases from J, with 4 bases between. The CDR3 length is 13 residues. This chain's CDR3 is CASSLDITGELFF. CDR3 in DNA: TGTGCCAGCAGCTTAGATATCACCGGGGAGCTGTTTTTT.

This clone came up a few times. The genes are TRBV29-1 and TRBJ1-2, with D possibly TRBD1 on 5 matching bases. Trimming stripped 3 bases from V and 10 bases from J, with 18 bases between. Germline-derived CDR1 and CDR2 are SQVTM and ANQGSEA. The CDR3 is 13 amino acids. The CDR3 DNA reads TGCAGCGTTGATGGCAGGGAGGTAGCTGTCTACACCTTC. Amino acid sequence: CSVDGREVAVYTF.

This chain connects TRBV4-3 to TRBJ2-3; 11 bases map to TRBD2. This CDR3 spans 20 amino acids. Germline loops: CDR1 LGHNA, CDR2 YSLEER. Losses at the gene ends were 0 bases for V and 5 bases for J; bases not matched to a gene: 16. The CDR3 spells CASSQDPPGTSGTVRDTQYF. The CDR3 DNA follows: TGCGCCAGCAGCCAAGACCCCCCCGGGACTAGCGGCACCGTGAGAGATACGCAGTATTTT.

This chain links TRBV7-2 with TRBJ2-1; 9 bases agree with TRBD2. Germline values: CDR1 SGHTA, CDR2 FQGNSA. Germline trimming cut 5 bases from V and 8 bases from J; bases unmatched to any gene: 13. This CDR3 is 16 amino acids long. CDR3 protein: CASSIGIAGVVDEQFF. The CDR3 region has the DNA TGTGCCAGCAGCATCGGAATAGCGGGAGTCGTGGATGAGCAGTTCTTC.

The chain links TRBV5-4 to TRBJ2-7; D possibly matches TRBD1 or TRBD2 (6 bases each). V was trimmed by 0 bases and J by 8 bases, leaving 12 bases between them. The CDR3 contains 13 residues. Germline loops: CDR1 SGHNT, CDR2 YYREEE (reference sequence). In DNA, the CDR3 is TGTGCCAGCAGCTTGGTTGGAGGGGGTAAGCAGTACTTC. Translation gives CASSLVGGGKQYF.

The V and J genes are TRBV2 and TRBJ1-5; D gene uncertain. The germline gives CDR1 SNHLY, CDR2 FYNNEI. This CDR3 contains 14 residues. Trimming pared 4 bases from V and 0 bases from J, leaving 7 bases between. The CDR3 spells CASSGATSNQPQHF. CDR3 coding DNA: TGTGCCAGCAGTGGGGCTACTAGCAATCAGCCCCAGCATTTT.

The chain couples TRBV7-8 to TRBJ1-5; weak D call: TRBD1 (5 bases). Trimming left V 5 bases short and J 4 bases short, with 15 bases between. This CDR3 has 15 amino acids. The germline V gene encodes CDR1 SGHVS and CDR2 FQNEAQ. CDR3 residues: CASSPGTGENQPQHF. The CDR3, as DNA: TGTGCCAGCAGCCCGGGGACGGGCGAAAATCAGCCCCAGCATTTT.

This clone came up a few times. J is TRBJ2-7 and V is TRBV19, with 8 bases identical to TRBD2. CDR3 length: 14 amino acids. V dropped 7 bases and J dropped 1; count of bases not matched to a gene: 6. In germline, CDR1 is LNHDA, CDR2 SQIVND (reference sequence). CDR3 sequence reads: CASTPRGRSYEQYF. As DNA, the CDR3 is TGTGCCAGTACCCCCCGCGGGAGGTCCTACGAGCAGTACTTC.

This clone was counted a few times. The chain is built from TRBV7-9 and TRBJ1-2, with TRBD1 matching over 8 bases. CDR3 length: 15 residues. The V segment lost 5 bases and the J segment 6 bases; nucleotides outside the gene matches: 11. Germline V CDR1 and CDR2: SEHNR, FQNEAQ (reference sequence). The CDR3 reads CASSPTRQGRNGYTF. The DNA for the CDR3 is TGTGCCAGCAGCCCGACCAGACAGGGGAGGAATGGCTACACCTTC.

The chain recombines TRBV7-9 with TRBJ2-5; D is ambiguous. Per germline, CDR1 SEHNR and CDR2 FQNEAQ (reference sequence). V was trimmed by 7 bases and J by 1 base, leaving 4 bases between them. The CDR3 is made up of 11 amino acids. Here the CDR3 DNA reads TGTGCCAGCACCCTCCAAGAGACCCAGTACTTC. Protein sequence: CASTLQETQYF.

This chain connects TRBV7-6 to TRBJ2-2, with a weak D call TRBD1 (6 bases). Between the trimmed V and J ends, which lost 4 bases and 6 bases, there was a span of 15 bases. CDR1 and CDR2 from the germline V gene are SGHVS and FNYEAQ. The length of the CDR3 is 15 residues. In DNA form, the CDR3 reads TGTGCCAGCAGCTATTACAGGGTTGAGGCCGGGGAGCTGTTTTTT. It encodes CASSYYRVEAGELFF. Supplemented by reference TRBV7-6 and TRBJ2-2, the full variable domain reads GAGVSQSPRYKVTKRGQDVALRCDPISGHVSLYWYRQALGQGPEFLTYFNYEAQQDKSGLPNDRFSAERPEGSISTLTIQRTEQRDSAMYRCASSYYRVEAGELFFGEGSRLTVL.

This clone occurred many times. The chain joins TRBV29-1 to TRBJ2-1; possible D gene TRBD2, 7 bases. Trimming took 6 bases from V and 6 from J, leaving 12 bases between them. Germline CDR1 reads SQVTM; CDR2 reads ANQGSEA. This CDR3 spans 12 amino acids. The CDR3 bases are TGCAGCGTGAATAGGGGGGGCAATGAGCAGTTCTTC. Amino acids: CSVNRGGNEQFF.

The rearrangement joins TRBV28 to TRBJ2-6; no firm D call. Germline V CDR1 and CDR2: MDHEN, SYDVKM. The CDR3 is made up of 15 amino acids. V was shortened by 2 bases and J by 0 bases, with 5 bases between the two germline ends. CDR3 in amino acids: CASSLPRSGANVLTF. The CDR3 region has the DNA TGTGCCAGCAGTTTACCCCGCTCTGGGGCCAACGTCCTGACTTTC.